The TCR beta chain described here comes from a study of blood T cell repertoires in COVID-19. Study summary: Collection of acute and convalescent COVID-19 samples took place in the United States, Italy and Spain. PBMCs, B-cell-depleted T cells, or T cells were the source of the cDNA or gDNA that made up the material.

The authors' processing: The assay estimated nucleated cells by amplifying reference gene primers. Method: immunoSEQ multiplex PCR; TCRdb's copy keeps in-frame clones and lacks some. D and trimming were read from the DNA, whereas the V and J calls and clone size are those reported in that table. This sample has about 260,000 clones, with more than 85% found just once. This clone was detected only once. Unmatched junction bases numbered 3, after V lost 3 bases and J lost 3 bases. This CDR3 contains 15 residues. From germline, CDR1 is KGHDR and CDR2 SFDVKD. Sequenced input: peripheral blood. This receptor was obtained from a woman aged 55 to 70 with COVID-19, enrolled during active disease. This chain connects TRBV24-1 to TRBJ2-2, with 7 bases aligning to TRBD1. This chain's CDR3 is CATSDRGQYTGELFF. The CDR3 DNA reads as TGTGCCACCAGTGATCGGGGACAGTACACCGGGGAGCTGTTTTTT.